What follows is one T cell receptor beta chain and its context. Its antigen remains unidentified. No base qualities exist here, and no much larger clone lies one base off it. For this chain, trimming is 6 bases at the V end and 3 bases at the J end, and the number of junction bases without a gene match is 6. The cysteine opens and the phenylalanine closes a CDR3 of 15 amino acids. Kept here is only the CDR3 DNA, which spans 45 bases and is read in frame from base 1. In the germline V gene, CDR1 corresponds to MNHEY and CDR2 to SVGEGT. One collaborating source in Seattle enrolled patients during active infection and followed them longitudinally through the course of disease. Collaborating institutions collected whole blood in K2EDTA tubes following their own protocols. For TCRbeta analysis, collaborators shipped samples in one of three forms: frozen whole blood, isolated PBMCs, or DNA extracted from either of those sample types.

This specimen belongs to a study of blood T cell repertoires in COVID-19 (TCRdb year 2020). A note on the overall study: The collaborator samples originated in the United States, Italy and Spain and spanned the acute and convalescent phases of COVID-19. Where available, HLA class I and class II types were obtained from metadata supplied by the sample provider rather than from assay-based typing. Subjects who had been exposed to COVID-19, were actively infected with it, or had recovered from it provided the deeply sampled blood TCRbeta repertoires that made up the dataset. The samples were drawn from two sources: the first 160 participants of the ongoing ImmuneRACE study, and 1,000 to 1,500 subjects contributed by 6 global collaborators. The material from the prospective study consisted of cDNA or gDNA derived from T cells, B-cell-depleted T cells, or PBMCs. The sample metadata nearly always contained a de-identified subject ID, COVID-19 status, age in years and sex. The repertoires were released in a freely available public database meant as a resource for research on the immune response to SARS-CoV-2. Summary of the overall study and its limitations: How much clinical and demographic metadata was included differed by source and by participant, and the metadata was provided uncurated.

TCRbeta CDR3 regions were amplified from genomic DNA using the immunoSEQ Assay, a bias-controlled multiplex PCR. On the study's bioinformatics: Nucleated cell counts per sample were estimated from amplification of reference gene primers within the assay. To quantify the absolute abundance of each unique TCRbeta CDR3 rearrangement, sequence reads were collapsed and filtered. For each sample, productive Simpson clonality was calculated as the square root of Simpson's diversity index over productive rearrangements. Here the immuneACCESS table is served through TCRdb, limited to in-frame sequences with V and J called. Missing clones are a known gap in these copies; in checked studies unresolved V genes cover under half, and the rest lacks a known reason. V and J calls plus clone size are reproduced from that table; the DNA served to infer D and trimming. This sample holds 200,000 to 250,000 clones; nearly 85% were observed only once. Of the sample, around 1.3% falls within the top ten clones.

Here the chain combines TRBV6-2 or TRBV6-3 and TRBJ2-7, with 12 bases in between that match TRBD2. This sequence was found in a woman in her twenties or thirties with COVID-19, enrolled during active disease. Sequences were obtained from peripheral blood. The CDR3: CASSRLAGEFYEQYF. The DNA is as follows: TGTGCCAGCAGCCGACTAGCGGGAGAGTTCTACGAGCAGTACTTC.